This entry concerns a single TCR beta chain. Primed by a sample-barcoded 5' primer and a J-beta primer mix, a second PCR proceeded for 7 to 11 cycles. A minimum of 2.5 million CDR3-containing paired-end reads was obtained for each sample. TCRdb redid the calling of the 5' RACE reads with MiXCR, one entry per CDR3 protein. The sample shows roughly 1,100,000 distinct CDR3 sequences, approximately 25% of them seen only once. They isolated at least 6 million PBMCs from each sample. RNA extraction gave at least 5.5 micrograms of total RNA per sample. The sample comes from a study of blood T cells in healthy people across ages. Germline values: CDR1 SGHKS, CDR2 YYEKEE (reference sequence). CDR3 size: 14 residues. This sample also appeared in a second study, on T cells of mothers and their children. That work states: Each child contributed about 3 million TCR beta CDR3 reads, while each mother contributed over 8 million.

This chain joins TRBV5-5 and TRBJ2-5, with 7 nucleotides matching TRBD1. Judging by the DNA end, TRBJ2-7 fits better; the J call may be wrong. This TCR derives from a girl aged 2-10 years in good health. Material: blood. The CDR3 region has the DNA TGTGCCAGCAGCTTCGGGACAGATTACTACGAGCAGTACTTC. As protein: CASSFGTDYYEQYF.